These 23 T cell receptor beta chains came from one sample sequenced in a study of T cell responses to AZD1222 COVID-19 vaccine. Assay used: immunoSEQ multiplex PCR; TCRdb lists only in-frame clones, some missing. The sample lists about 82,000 clones, 70% to 90% occurring once. Sequenced here: peripheral blood, sampled 28 days after the second AZD1222 dose. Every receptor here comes from an adult who received the AZD1222 COVID-19 vaccine.

The gene calls are TRBV7-6 and TRBJ1-1; D remains unclear. The CDR3 is 13 amino acids. Germline CDR1 is SGHVS and CDR2 is FNYEAQ. Trimming removed 8 bases at V and 6 bases at J, with 16 bases between. The CDR3 bases are TGTGCCAGCGTTTTCCGGGCACTACCTGAAGCTTTCTTT. This sequence encodes CASVFRALPEAFF.

The chain combines TRBV18 with TRBJ1-1; 7 bases are a match to TRBD1. With 2 bases clipped from V and 1 base from J, the junction kept 10 bases outside the gene matches. The length of the CDR3 is 17 residues. CDR1 and CDR2 from the germline V gene are KGHSH and LQKENI. The CDR3 loop is CASSPGLQGYGNTEAFF. The DNA for the CDR3 is TGTGCCAGCTCACCAGGCCTACAGGGGTACGGGAACACTGAAGCTTTCTTT. Based on the CDR3 plus reference TRBV18 and TRBJ1-1, the full variable domain is NAGVMQNPRHLVRRRGQEARLRCSPMKGHSHVYWYRQLPEEGLKFMVYLQKENIIDESGMPKERFSAEFPKEGPSILRIQQVVRGDSAAYFCASSPGLQGYGNTEAFFGQGTRLTVV.

This chain links TRBV6-2 or TRBV6-3 with TRBJ2-3; D ambiguous. The CDR3 is 13 amino acids. The germline CDR1 and CDR2 sequences are MNHEY and SVGEGT. The ends were cut back, 2 bases at V and 6 bases at J, with 9 bases in the middle. The CDR3 DNA reads as TGTGCCAGCAGTTACATGGCCTACGATACGCAGTATTTT. This codes for CASSYMAYDTQYF.

The DNA of the CDR3 is TGTGCCAGCAGGAGGGCAACAGGGAACACTGAAGCTTTCTTT. This gives the protein CASRRATGNTEAFF. V is TRBV7-2 and J is TRBJ1-1, with D perhaps TRBD1 (5 bases). The CDR3 loop spans 14 amino acids. Germline V CDR1 and CDR2: SGHTA, FQGNSA. Between the trimmed V and J ends, which lost 6 bases and 1 base, there was a span of 12 bases. The variable domain in full, completed from reference TRBV7-2 and TRBJ1-1, reads GAGVSQSPSNKVTEKGKDVELRCDPISGHTALYWYRQSLGQGLEFLIYFQGNSAPDKSGLPSDRFSAERTGGSVSTLTIQRTQQEDSAVYLCASRRATGNTEAFFGQGTRLTVV.

This clone has just a few counts. The chain employs TRBV4-3 and TRBJ1-2; D gene uncertain. V lost 0 bases and J 5 bases, leaving 10 bases between the germline ends. The CDR3 is made up of 14 amino acids. Germline-derived CDR1 and CDR2 are LGHNA and YSLEER. CDR3 loop: CASSQEGSAYGYTF. CDR3 in DNA: TGCGCCAGCAGCCAAGAGGGCAGTGCGTATGGCTACACCTTC.

V gene TRBV4-1 combines with J gene TRBJ1-5; D gene unclear. Germline CDR1 and CDR2: MGHRA and YSYEKL. The CDR3 contains 13 residues. Between the trimmed V and J ends, which lost 0 bases and 7 bases, there was a span of 7 bases. The CDR3 is CASSQDSSQPQHF. The CDR3 nucleotides read TGCGCCAGCAGCCAAGATTCCTCCCAGCCCCAGCATTTT.

This clone was seen only once. The chain combines TRBV19 with TRBJ2-6, with no clear D. Germline-derived CDR1 and CDR2 are LNHDA and SQIVND (reference sequence). V was cut by 7 bases and J by 0 bases, with 7 bases left in between. The length of the CDR3 is 14 residues. The CDR3 DNA follows: TGTGCCAGTACGGCCCTCTCTGGGGCCAACGTCCTGACTTTC. Encoded protein: CASTALSGANVLTF.

CDR3 sequence reads: CASGHSSYNSPLHF. As DNA, the CDR3 is TGTGCCAGTGGTCATAGCTCCTATAATTCACCCCTCCACTTT. The V gene is TRBV19, the J gene TRBJ1-6; no clear D gene. Per germline, CDR1 LNHDA and CDR2 SQIVND (reference sequence). This CDR3 spans 14 amino acids. Trimming removed 8 bases at V and 0 bases at J, with 8 bases between.

This chain uses TRBV7-9 with TRBJ2-4; D not resolved. Germline CDR1 SEHNR, CDR2 FQNEAQ (reference sequence). Trimming removed 5 bases from V and 0 bases from J, with 14 bases in between. CDR3 size: 16 residues. The CDR3 here is CASSPNPWGAKNIQYF. CDR3 in DNA: TGTGCCAGCAGCCCGAATCCCTGGGGAGCCAAAAACATTCAGTACTTC. The full variable domain, its missing parts supplied by reference TRBV7-9 and TRBJ2-4, is DTGVSQNPRHKITKRGQNVTFRCDPISEHNRLYWYRQTLGQGPEFLTYFQNEAQLEKSRLLSDRFSAERPKGSFSTLEIQRTEQGDSAMYLCASSPNPWGAKNIQYFGAGTRLSVL.

J is TRBJ1-5 and V is TRBV10-2; D gene uncertain. Germline-derived CDR1 and CDR2 are WSHSY and SAAADI. The CDR3 covers 13 residues. The germline V and J ends were trimmed by 3 bases and 3 bases, with 6 bases remaining between them. Here the CDR3 DNA reads TGCGCCAGCAGTGACTGGAACAATCAGCCCCAGCATTTT. This sequence encodes CASSDWNNQPQHF.

The V and J genes are TRBV10-3 and TRBJ1-6; TRBD1 might be the D (6 bases). The CDR3 covers 14 residues. V lost 2 bases to trimming and J lost 7 bases, with 9 bases between them. Germline loops: CDR1 ENHRY, CDR2 SYGVKD. The CDR3, as DNA: TGTGCCATCAGTGAGCCCACAGGGAATTCACCCCTCCACTTT. Its translation: CAISEPTGNSPLHF.

This chain links TRBV24-1 with TRBJ1-1; D is unresolved. The CDR3 is made up of 15 amino acids. The germline CDR1 and CDR2 sequences are KGHDR and SFDVKD. Trimming removed 3 bases from V and 5 bases from J, with 15 bases in between. DNA for the CDR3: TGTGCCACCAGTGATCCGCGAACAGCGGATACTGAAGCTTTCTTT. Translated: CATSDPRTADTEAFF.

This clone was seen a handful of times. The chain uses TRBV5-1 and TRBJ2-7, with D tentatively TRBD1 (6 bases). V dropped 0 bases and J dropped 2 bases, with 21 bases sitting between them. Germline V gene sequence: CDR1 SGHRS, CDR2 YFSETQ. The CDR3 has 18 amino acids. CDR3 coding DNA: TGCGCCAGCAGCTTGGGATTCTCATCAGGGGTGCTCGCCTACGAGCAGTACTTC. This sequence encodes CASSLGFSSGVLAYEQYF. The whole variable domain, filled in from reference TRBV5-1 and TRBJ2-7, reads KAGVTQTPRYLIKTRGQQVTLSCSPISGHRSVSWYQQTPGQGLQFLFEYFSETQRNKGNFPGRFSGRQFSNSRSEMNVSTLELGDSALYLCASSLGFSSGVLAYEQYFGPGTRLTVT.

The chain is built from TRBV7-9 and TRBJ2-1, with D uncertain. The CDR3 length is 13 residues. With 3 bases removed from V and 1 base from J, the gap between germline ends came to 4 bases. CDR1 is SEHNR and CDR2 is FQNEAQ in the germline V gene (reference sequence). CDR3 in amino acids: CASSFVSYNEQFF. Written as DNA, the CDR3 is TGTGCCAGCAGCTTCGTTTCCTACAATGAGCAGTTCTTC. Full variable domain (missing parts from reference TRBV7-9 and TRBJ2-1): DTGVSQNPRHKITKRGQNVTFRCDPISEHNRLYWYRQTLGQGPEFLTYFQNEAQLEKSRLLSDRFSAERPKGSFSTLEIQRTEQGDSAMYLCASSFVSYNEQFFGPGTRLTVL.

The chain's CDR3 is CASSLGGGRVETQYF. The CDR3 DNA is TGTGCCAGCAGCTTAGGCGGGGGTAGGGTAGAGACCCAGTACTTC. The rearrangement links TRBV7-7 to TRBJ2-5; 7 positions match TRBD2. Germline values: CDR1 SSHAT, CDR2 FNYEAQ (reference sequence). V lost 1 base and J lost 4; bases outside the gene matches: 6. The CDR3 contains 15 residues.

This chain connects TRBV24-1 to TRBJ2-7; perhaps TRBD1 as D (6 bases). V was trimmed by 2 bases and J by 1 base, leaving 14 bases between them. The CDR3 is 16 amino acids. Looked up from germline, CDR1 is KGHDR and CDR2 is SFDVKD. CDR3 sequence (DNA): TGTGCCACCAGTGATTCGTCCAGGGGTCCTTCCTACGAGCAGTACTTC. It codes for CATSDSSRGPSYEQYF.

The chain links TRBV13 to TRBJ2-7; TRBD1 matches 8 bases. This CDR3 spans 15 amino acids. J gave up 6 bases and V 6 bases, and 13 bases lay outside the gene matches. Germline CDR1 PRHDT, CDR2 FYEKMQ (reference sequence). The CDR3 DNA reads TGTGCCAGCAGTTCGAGTGGACAGGGATCCCTCGAGCAGTACTTC. Translation: CASSSSGQGSLEQYF.

The chain carries TRBV20-1 and TRBJ2-2; unclear D gene. The CDR3 consists of 11 residues. The germline V gene encodes CDR1 DFQATT and CDR2 SNEGSKA (reference sequence). The V gene lost 3 bases and the J gene lost 7 bases, with 6 bases spanning the gap. DNA of the CDR3: TGCAGTGCTAGCCTAGTCGGGGAGCTGTTTTTT. Translating gives CSASLVGELFF.

The chain carries TRBV5-4 and TRBJ1-6, with 8 positions matching TRBD1. Losses at the gene ends were 3 bases for V and 7 bases for J; bases not matched to a gene: 9. The CDR3 spans 16 residues. Germline V CDR1 and CDR2: SGHNT, YYREEE (reference sequence). The CDR3 DNA reads as TGTGCCAGCAGCTCCGGACAGGGCGGAATCAATTCACCCCTCCACTTT. This encodes CASSSGQGGINSPLHF.

The chain carries TRBV18 and TRBJ2-7; 7 bases align to TRBD1. From germline, CDR1 is KGHSH and CDR2 LQKENI. CDR3 size: 14 residues. The V gene end was trimmed by 6 bases and the J gene end by 5 bases; junction bases not matched to a gene: 10. CDR3 DNA sequence: TGTGCCAGCTCCCCGGACAGGACCGGCCACGAGCAGTACGTC. Translation gives CASSPDRTGHEQYV.

V gene TRBV9 combines with J gene TRBJ1-1; possible D gene TRBD1, 5 bases. V dropped 2 bases and J dropped 1 base, with 12 bases sitting between them. The CDR3 sequence is 15 residues long. CDR1 SGDLS and CDR2 YYNGEE come from the germline V gene. In nucleotides, the CDR3 is TGTGCCAGCAGCGTGACGGGACTTGCGAACACTGAAGCTTTCTTT. This encodes CASSVTGLANTEAFF.

The chain carries TRBV11-3 and TRBJ2-6; a weak D match, TRBD2 (6 bases). V was clipped by 5 bases and J by 4 bases, with 12 bases between them. Germline CDR1 SGHNT, CDR2 YENEEA. The CDR3 is 15 amino acids. The CDR3 DNA follows: TGTGCCAGCAGCCGCGGAGGGGTAGGGGCCAACGTCCTGACTTTC. Translation gives CASSRGGVGANVLTF.

The rearrangement links TRBV19 to TRBJ1-1, with 10 positions matching TRBD1. There are 15 residues in the CDR3. V shed 5 bases and J 5 bases; nucleotides not matched to a gene: 8. CDR1 is LNHDA and CDR2 is SQIVND in the germline V gene (reference sequence). The CDR3 coding sequence is TGTGCCAGTAGTCTACGACAGGGGGCGAGGACTGAAGCTTTCTTT. This translates into CASSLRQGARTEAFF.